Below are 16 T cell receptor beta chains sequenced from a single sample in a study of regulatory T cells in long-lasting Graves disease. The TCR beta library used iRepertoire HTBI primers with Arm-PCR amplification of CDR3. TCRdb itself ran the multiplex PCR reads through MiXCR, one entry per CDR3 protein. The sample has 400,000 to 500,000 distinct CDR3 sequences, 20% to 25% seen once; the top ten hold approximately 7.8%. The sample's time point: persistent/refractory GD, antithyroid drugs over 5 years with positive TRAb. Construction of the TCR library relied on RNA isolated from PBMCs. This sample comprised peripheral blood mononuclear cells (PBMCs), obtained when the disease was refractory, from a patient treated with antithyroid drugs. The source of these receptors is a female donor with Graves disease.

This clonotype has at least ten counts. The V call is TRBV10-3, the J call TRBJ1-2; D call uncertain. Germline V CDR1 and CDR2: ENHRY, SYGVKD. The CDR3 consists of 12 residues. The V and J ends lost 4 bases and 3 bases respectively, with 6 bases between them. The DNA of the CDR3 is TGTGCCATCAGTGTATCAGACTATGGCTACACCTTC. This sequence encodes CAISVSDYGYTF.

This clonotype showed up many times. The chain is built from TRBV9 and TRBJ1-1, with D uncertain. Germline CDR1 is SGDLS and CDR2 is YYNGEE. CDR3 length: 14 residues. Trimming left V 0 bases short and J 0 bases short, with 6 bases between. The CDR3 reads CASSVGNMNTEAFF. DNA for the CDR3: TGTGCCAGCAGCGTAGGCAACATGAACACTGAAGCTTTCTTT. Variable domain in full (rest from reference TRBV9 and TRBJ1-1): DSGVTQTPKHLITATGQRVTLRCSPRSGDLSVYWYQQSLDQGLQFLIQYYNGEERAKGNILERFSAQQFPDLHSELNLSSLELGDSALYFCASSVGNMNTEAFFGQGTRLTVV.

This rearrangement joins TRBV5-6 to TRBJ1-1; D is uncertain. Trimming pared 4 bases from V and 3 bases from J, leaving 13 bases between. The CDR3 consists of 14 residues. Germline V gives CDR1 SGHDT, CDR2 YYEEEE. For the CDR3, the DNA is TGTGCCAGCAGCCCTGGCGCGAGACACACTGAAGCTTTCTTT. Its translation is CASSPGARHTEAFF.

This clonotype was observed a handful of times. The genes are TRBV6-5 and TRBJ1-1; no clear D gene. Germline V CDR1 and CDR2: MNHEY, SVGAGI. The length of the CDR3 is 10 residues. V was cut by 8 bases and J by 8 bases, with 9 bases left in between. Here the CDR3 DNA reads TGTGCCAGCGGTTGGATCGAAGCTTTCTTT. Amino acids: CASGWIEAFF.

This clonotype was counted many times. The chain has TRBV20-1 and TRBJ2-7; TRBD2 matches 12 bases. The V segment lost 7 bases and the J segment 7 bases; nucleotides outside the gene matches: 8. This CDR3 spans 13 amino acids. Germline V CDR1 and CDR2: DFQATT, SNEGSKA (reference sequence). The CDR3 loop is CSVYGLAGTEQYF. CDR3 nucleotides: TGCAGTGTTTACGGACTAGCGGGGACAGAGCAGTACTTC.

This clonotype was detected ten times or more. The chain is built from TRBV19 and TRBJ1-1, with a weak D call TRBD1 (5 bases). Trimming left V 4 bases short and J 4 bases short, with 19 bases between. Germline lookup yields CDR1 LNHDA and CDR2 SQIVND (reference sequence). The CDR3 contains 16 residues. The CDR3: CASSTQTGGGFTEAFF. CDR3 nucleotides: TGTGCCAGTAGTACGCAAACGGGGGGAGGTTTCACTGAAGCTTTCTTT.

Points on this clonotype: A far larger clone is one base from this, pointing to a likely read error. The chain has TRBV6-2 or TRBV6-3 and TRBJ2-7, with D possibly being TRBD2 (6 bases). This CDR3 is built from 15 residues. Looked up from germline, CDR1 is MNHEY and CDR2 is SVGEGT. CDR3 residues: CASSPRDLGVYEQHF. The CDR3 bases are TGTGCCAGCAGCCCCCGGGACTTGGGTGTCTACGAGCAGCACTTC.

The chain carries TRBV30 and TRBJ2-5; D remains ambiguous. Germline CDR1 and CDR2: GTSNPN and SVGIG (reference sequence). The CDR3 covers 11 residues. The V gene lost 3 bases and the J gene lost 3 bases, with 5 bases spanning the gap. CDR3 amino acids: CAWSSKETQYF. Here the CDR3 DNA reads TGTGCCTGGAGCTCCAAAGAGACCCAGTACTTC.

Turning to this clonotype: A read error may account for a junction end that differs from germline. The chain employs TRBV7-2 and TRBJ1-5; unclear D gene. This CDR3 is built from 14 residues. Germline V CDR1 and CDR2: SGHTA, FQGNSA. The CDR3 loop is CASSLALVNRPQHF. The CDR3 DNA is TGTGCCAGCAGCTTAGCGCTGGTCAATCGGCCCCAGCATTTT.

This clonotype appeared many times. CDR3 DNA: TGTGCCAGCAGCCGGCCGTTAGCGGGTTTAGAGACCCAGTACTTC. Amino acid sequence: CASSRPLAGLETQYF. The V and J genes are TRBV7-9 and TRBJ2-5, with TRBD2 matching over 7 bases. The CDR3 loop spans 15 amino acids. The V segment lost 5 bases and the J segment 4 bases; nucleotides outside the gene matches: 10. CDR1 is SEHNR and CDR2 is FQNEAQ in the germline V gene (reference sequence).

The rearrangement uses TRBV6-1 and TRBJ1-2; weak D call: TRBD1 (6 bases). Trimming removed 0 bases at V and 8 bases at J, with 19 bases between. CDR3 size: 16 residues. The germline V gene has CDR1 MNHNS and CDR2 SASEGT. As DNA, the CDR3 is TGTGCCAGCAGTGAAGCGCTTTTACAGGGAGGTAGCGGCTACACCTTC. This gives the protein CASSEALLQGGSGYTF.

For the CDR3, the DNA is TGTGCCAGCTCACCAACGGGCCTCAGTCAGCCCCAGCATTTT. Residues: CASSPTGLSQPQHF. The chain recombines TRBV18 with TRBJ1-5; D not certain. In germline, CDR1 is KGHSH, CDR2 LQKENI. Trimming pared 2 bases from V and 6 bases from J, leaving 11 bases between. This CDR3 region has 14 residues.

This sequence joins TRBV4-3 and TRBJ2-7; D is possibly TRBD2 (5 bases). The V and J ends lost 1 base and 2 bases respectively, with 9 bases between them. Germline V gives CDR1 LGHNA, CDR2 YSLEER. CDR3 size: 14 residues. In nucleotides, the CDR3 is TGCGCCAGCAGCCAAGGGGGAGCTACCTACGAGCAGTACTTC. Translation: CASSQGGATYEQYF.

This clonotype was counted between two and nine times. The V and J genes are TRBV6-2 or TRBV6-3 and TRBJ1-1; the D is unclear. The CDR3 consists of 15 residues. Trimming took off 2 bases at V and 9 bases at J, with 19 bases between the two ends. Per the germline V gene, CDR1 is MNHEY and CDR2 is SVGEGT. This CDR3 is CASSYKPRAPVKAFF. The DNA for the CDR3 is TGTGCCAGCAGTTACAAGCCCCGGGCCCCGGTTAAAGCTTTCTTT.

V and J are TRBV12-3 or TRBV12-4 and TRBJ1-1; D gene ambiguous. The CDR3 has 12 residues. V lost 2 bases and J lost 7, with 8 bases in between. CDR3 in amino acids: CASSLLWIEAFF. The CDR3 nucleotides are TGTGCCAGCAGTTTATTATGGATTGAAGCTTTCTTT.

This sequence joins TRBV20-1 and TRBJ2-7, with D perhaps matching TRBD1 (5 bases). The CDR3 sequence is 13 residues long. Germline V gene data show CDR1 as DFQATT and CDR2 as SNEGSKA (reference sequence). For the CDR3, the DNA is TGCAGCCGCCAAGGCAGGGTCACCGACGAGCAGTACTTC. It specifies CSRQGRVTDEQYF.